Listed below are T cell receptor beta chains from one sample, sequenced in a study of blood T cell repertoires in COVID-19. Data came from immunoSEQ multiplex PCR; TCRdb stores just in-frame clones and leaves some out. The table has some 200,000 clones, over 75% seen once. Source material: peripheral blood. These receptors were taken from a man aged 45 to 65 with acute or convalescent COVID-19. CDR3s include the opening cysteine and the closing phenylalanine or tryptophan. A D gene is named only where the DNA matches it firmly. Clone size, where shown, is once, few, many, or a class for clones that have expanded.

TRBV11-2	TRBJ1-2	-	-	12	TGTGCCAGCAGCTTAGCGGGCTATGGCTACACCTTC	CASSLAGYGYTF
TRBV3-1/TRBV3-2	TRBJ2-2	TRBD1	-	16	TGTGCCAGCAGCCCCGGACAGGTCGGGAACACCGGGGAGCTGTTTTTT	CASSPGQVGNTGELFF
TRBV7-3	TRBJ2-5	-	many	15	TGTGCCAGTGCAAAGGGAGCGGCTGGCCAAGAGACCCAGTACTTC	CASAKGAAGQETQYF
TRBV19	TRBJ1-6	TRBD1	-	14	TGTGCCAGTAGTCCGGACAGGGGTAATTCACCCCTCCACTTT	CASSPDRGNSPLHF
TRBV28	TRBJ1-2	-	-	14	TGTGCCAGCAGTCCACAGGGAAGAAACTATGGCTACACCTTC	CASSPQGRNYGYTF
TRBV5-8	TRBJ1-2	TRBD1	few	14	TGTGCCAGCAGCTTCAGGGGGGACAACTATGGCTACACCTTC	CASSFRGDNYGYTF
TRBV29-1	TRBJ2-3	TRBD2	-	14	TGCAGCGCCCGCCCTAGCGGGGGGCTGGGGACGCAGTATTTT	CSARPSGGLGTQYF
TRBV11-2	TRBJ2-4	TRBD1	-	16	TGTGCCAGCAGCTCCACCCCCGGGACAGGGAAAAACATTCAGTACTTC	CASSSTPGTGKNIQYF
TRBV7-3	TRBJ2-5	-	-	14	TGTGCCAGCAGCCGCGGCCCTGGACTAGAGACCCAGTACTTC	CASSRGPGLETQYF
TRBV14	TRBJ2-2	-	-	14	TGTGCCAGCAGCCAAGGACTTAACACCGGGGAGCTGTTTTTT	CASSQGLNTGELFF
TRBV29-1	TRBJ1-1	TRBD1	-	14	TGCAGCGTTGACCAGACAGGGGGAAGGATTGAAGCTTTCTTT	CSVDQTGGRIEAFF
TRBV4-2	TRBJ1-6	TRBD1	few	15	TGTGCCAGCAGCCAAGAGGGGACAGGGGGCCGACCTTCTATTTTT	CASSQEGTGGRPSIF
TRBV7-2	TRBJ2-5	-	-	14	TGTGCCAGCAGCTTAGATCCGGGGAGGGAGACCCAGTACTTC	CASSLDPGRETQYF
TRBV19	TRBJ2-5	TRBD2	-	15	TGTGCCAGTAGTCCCAGCGGGGGGAGCCAAGAGACCCAGTACTTC	CASSPSGGSQETQYF
TRBV5-1	TRBJ2-5	-	few	15	TGCGCCAGCTGCGACAGGCCCTCGTACCAAGAGACCCAGTACTTC	CASCDRPSYQETQYF
TRBV2	TRBJ1-6	-	-	13	TGTGCCAGCATACGGGAGTGGAGTTCACCCCTCCACTTT	CASIREWSSPLHF
TRBV11-2	TRBJ1-5	TRBD1	once	16	TGTGCCAGCAGCTCGGGACAGTCACTTATCCCTCAGCCCCAGCATTTT	CASSSGQSLIPQPQHF
TRBV11-2	TRBJ2-7	-	-	15	TGTGCCAGCAGCTCGCGTTATTCGAGCTTATACGAGCAGTACTTC	CASSSRYSSLYEQYF
TRBV4-2	TRBJ1-4	-	few	14	TGTGCTACGGGGGACTTGGCGAATAATGAAAAACTGTTTTTT	CATGDLANNEKLFF
TRBV6-2/TRBV6-3	TRBJ2-1	-	-	14	TGTGCCAGCAGTCTTAGCGCCTCCTACAATGAGCAGTTCTTC	CASSLSASYNEQFF
TRBV5-4	TRBJ2-1	-	-	16	TGTGCCAGCAGCTTGGGGGGCAGTAGCTCCTACAATGAGCAGTTCTTC	CASSLGGSSSYNEQFF
TRBV7-6	TRBJ2-5	TRBD1	-	15	TGTGCCAGCAGTATACCGGGACAGGGAAAAGAGACCCAGTACTTC	CASSIPGQGKETQYF
TRBV11-2	TRBJ2-3	-	-	15	TGTGCCAGCAGCCCAATCGGGGGGCAGGGAGATACGCAGTATTTT	CASSPIGGQGDTQYF
TRBV6-5	TRBJ1-2	TRBD1	-	15	TGTGCCAGCATGGGAGGGACAGGGGGGCTATATGGCTACACCTTC	CASMGGTGGLYGYTF
TRBV7-2	TRBJ1-5	TRBD1	-	16	TGTGCCAGCAGCTTTTCCGGGACAGGAGGTAATCAGCCCCAGCATTTT	CASSFSGTGGNQPQHF
TRBV19	TRBJ2-1	-	-	19	TGTGCCAGTAGTTCGGAAGGACTCCCCCTCGCAAGCTCCTACAATGAGCAGTTCTTC	CASSSEGLPLASSYNEQFF
TRBV3-1/TRBV3-2	TRBJ1-1	-	-	12	TGTGCCAGCAGCCACCGACAGTTTGAAGCTTTCTTT	CASSHRQFEAFF
TRBV5-4	TRBJ2-5	TRBD2	-	15	TGTGCCAGCAGCTTGGGGCCGGGGGGGCAAGAGACCCAGTACTTC	CASSLGPGGQETQYF
TRBV19	TRBJ2-7	TRBD1	-	15	TGTGCCAGTAGTATTAGGACAGGGGGCATCTACGAGCAGTACTTC	CASSIRTGGIYEQYF
TRBV5-4	TRBJ1-2	-	-	13	TGTGCCAGCAGCTTGGGGGGACTTATCGGCTACACCTTC	CASSLGGLIGYTF
TRBV6-5	TRBJ2-7	TRBD1	-	15	TGTGCCAGCAGTCCCGGACAGGGAAGTATCTACGAGCAGTACTTC	CASSPGQGSIYEQYF
TRBV6-5	TRBJ1-3	TRBD1	-	15	TGTGCCAGCTCCCGGGACAGGAGCTCTGGAAACACCATATATTTT	CASSRDRSSGNTIYF
TRBV15	TRBJ2-1	TRBD1	-	16	TGTGCCACCAGCTCAAGCAGGGGGACACTACACAATGAGCAGTTCTTC	CATSSSRGTLHNEQFF
TRBV6-5	TRBJ1-5	-	-	15	TGTGCCAGCCACGCGGGGGGCACCGGCAATCAGCCCCAGCATTTT	CASHAGGTGNQPQHF
TRBV4-1	TRBJ1-5	TRBD1	-	15	TGCGCCAGCAGCCAAGAACAGGTTAGGGGGCAGCGCCAGCATTTT	CASSQEQVRGQRQHF
TRBV5-6	TRBJ1-2	-	-	16	TGTGCCAGCAGCTTGCGCGGGGGCGCGCTGGTTCGGGGCTACACCTTC	CASSLRGGALVRGYTF
TRBV19	TRBJ1-5	TRBD1	-	17	TGTGCCAGTAGTACCCAACGACGGACAGGGGGCGGTCAGCCCCAGCATTTT	CASSTQRRTGGGQPQHF